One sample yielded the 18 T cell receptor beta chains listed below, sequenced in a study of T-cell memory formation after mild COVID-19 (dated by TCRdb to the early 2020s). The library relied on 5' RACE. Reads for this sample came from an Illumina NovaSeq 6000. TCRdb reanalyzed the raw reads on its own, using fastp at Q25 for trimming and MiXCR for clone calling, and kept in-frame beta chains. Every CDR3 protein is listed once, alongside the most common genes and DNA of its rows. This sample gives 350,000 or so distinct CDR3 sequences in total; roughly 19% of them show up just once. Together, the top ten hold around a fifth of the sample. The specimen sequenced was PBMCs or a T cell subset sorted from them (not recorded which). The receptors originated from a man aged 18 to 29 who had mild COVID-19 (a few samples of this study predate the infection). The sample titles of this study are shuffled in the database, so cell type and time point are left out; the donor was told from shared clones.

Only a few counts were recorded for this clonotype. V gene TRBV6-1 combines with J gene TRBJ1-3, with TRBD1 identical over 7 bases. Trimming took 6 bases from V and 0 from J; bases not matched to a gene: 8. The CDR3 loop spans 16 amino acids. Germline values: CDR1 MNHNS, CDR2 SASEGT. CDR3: CASRPRTGSSGNTIYF. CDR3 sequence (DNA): TGTGCCAGCAGGCCCCGGACAGGCAGCTCTGGAAACACCATATATTTT.

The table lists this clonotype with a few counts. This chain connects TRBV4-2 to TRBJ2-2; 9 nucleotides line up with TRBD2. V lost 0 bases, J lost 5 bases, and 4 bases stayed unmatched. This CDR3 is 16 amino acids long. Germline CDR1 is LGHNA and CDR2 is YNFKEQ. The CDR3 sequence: CASSQEAGGQTGELFF. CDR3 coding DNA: TGTGCCAGCAGCCAAGAGGCGGGGGGGCAAACCGGGGAGCTGTTTTTT.

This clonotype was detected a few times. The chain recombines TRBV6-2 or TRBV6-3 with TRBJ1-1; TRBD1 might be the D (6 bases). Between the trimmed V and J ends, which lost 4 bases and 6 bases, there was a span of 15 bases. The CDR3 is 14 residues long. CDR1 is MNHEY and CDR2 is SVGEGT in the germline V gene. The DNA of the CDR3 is TGTGCCAGCAGTTCTGGGGGCGGGAGCCCTGAAGCTTTCTTT. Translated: CASSSGGGSPEAFF.

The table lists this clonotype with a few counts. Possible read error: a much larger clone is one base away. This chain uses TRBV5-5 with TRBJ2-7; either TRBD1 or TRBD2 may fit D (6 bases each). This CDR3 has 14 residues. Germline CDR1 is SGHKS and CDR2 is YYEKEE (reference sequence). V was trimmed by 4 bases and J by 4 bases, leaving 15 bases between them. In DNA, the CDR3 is TGTGCCAGCAGCCGGGGGCAGTGGGCTTACGAGCAGTACTTC. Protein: CASSRGQWAYEQYF. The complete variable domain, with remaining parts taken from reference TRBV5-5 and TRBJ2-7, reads DAGVTQSPTHLIKTRGQQVTLRCSPISGHKSVSWYQQVLGQGPQFIFQYYEKEERGRGNFPDRFSARQFPNYSSELNVNALLLGDSALYLCASSRGQWAYEQYFGPGTRLTVT.

CDR3 amino acids: CSAEIGQGVGTEAFF. CDR3 nucleotide sequence: TGCAGTGCCGAAATTGGACAGGGGGTGGGTACTGAAGCTTTCTTT. The chain combines TRBV20-1 with TRBJ1-1, with 10 bases that match TRBD1. This CDR3 region has 15 residues. Germline lookup yields CDR1 DFQATT and CDR2 SNEGSKA (reference sequence). The trim removed 6 bases at V and 5 bases at J, leaving 12 bases unmatched.

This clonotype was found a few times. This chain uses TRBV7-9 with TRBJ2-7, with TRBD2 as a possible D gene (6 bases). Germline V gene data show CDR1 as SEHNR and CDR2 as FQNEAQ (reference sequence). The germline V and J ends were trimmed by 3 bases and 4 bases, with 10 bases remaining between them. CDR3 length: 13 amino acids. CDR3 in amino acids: CASSLLGSYEQYV. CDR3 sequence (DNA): TGTGCCAGCAGCTTGCTCGGGAGTTACGAGCAGTACGTC.

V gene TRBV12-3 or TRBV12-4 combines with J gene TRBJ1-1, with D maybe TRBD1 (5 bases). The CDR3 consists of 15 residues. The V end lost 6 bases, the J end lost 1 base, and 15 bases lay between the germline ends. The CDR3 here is CASRLGEGTNTEAFF. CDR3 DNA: TGTGCCAGCAGACTAGGGGAGGGGACGAACACTGAAGCTTTCTTT.

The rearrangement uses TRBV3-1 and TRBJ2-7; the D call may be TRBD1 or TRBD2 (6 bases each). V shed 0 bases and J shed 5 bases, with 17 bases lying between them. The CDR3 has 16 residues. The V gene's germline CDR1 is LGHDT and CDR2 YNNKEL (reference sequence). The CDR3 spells CASSQDGDRTTNEQYF. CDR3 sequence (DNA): TGTGCCAGCAGCCAAGATGGCGACAGGACTACCAACGAGCAGTACTTC.

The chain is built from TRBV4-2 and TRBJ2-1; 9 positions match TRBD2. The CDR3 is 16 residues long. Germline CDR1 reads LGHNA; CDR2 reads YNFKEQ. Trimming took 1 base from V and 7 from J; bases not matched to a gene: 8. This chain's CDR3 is CASSQAATSGYNEQFF. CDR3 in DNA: TGTGCCAGCAGCCAAGCGGCGACTAGCGGTTATAATGAGCAGTTCTTC.

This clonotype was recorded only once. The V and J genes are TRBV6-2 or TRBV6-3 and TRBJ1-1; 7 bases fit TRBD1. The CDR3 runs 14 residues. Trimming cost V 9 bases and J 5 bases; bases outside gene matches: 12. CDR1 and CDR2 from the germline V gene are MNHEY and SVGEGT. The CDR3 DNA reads TGTGCCAGTACATCCCCGACAGGGAAGACTGAAGCTTTCTTT. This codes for CASTSPTGKTEAFF.

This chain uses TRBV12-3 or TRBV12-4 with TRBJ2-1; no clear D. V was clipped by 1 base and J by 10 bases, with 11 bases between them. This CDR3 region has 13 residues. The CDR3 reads CASSLVLGSEQFF. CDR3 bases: TGTGCCAGCAGTTTAGTTCTGGGGTCAGAGCAGTTCTTC.

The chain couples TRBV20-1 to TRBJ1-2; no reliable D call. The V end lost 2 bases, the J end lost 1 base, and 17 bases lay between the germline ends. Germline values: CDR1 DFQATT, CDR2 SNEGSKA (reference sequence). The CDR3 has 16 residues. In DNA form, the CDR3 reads TGCAGTGCTAGACTTACCACAGCGTTTTTTAACTATGGCTACACCTTC. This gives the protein CSARLTTAFFNYGYTF.

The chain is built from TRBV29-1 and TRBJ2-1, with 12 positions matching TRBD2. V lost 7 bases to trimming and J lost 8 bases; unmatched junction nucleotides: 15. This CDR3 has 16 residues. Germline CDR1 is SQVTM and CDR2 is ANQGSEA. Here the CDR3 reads CSAHTWTSGVVDEQFF. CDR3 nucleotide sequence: TGCAGCGCTCATACCTGGACTAGCGGGGTGGTGGATGAGCAGTTCTTC.

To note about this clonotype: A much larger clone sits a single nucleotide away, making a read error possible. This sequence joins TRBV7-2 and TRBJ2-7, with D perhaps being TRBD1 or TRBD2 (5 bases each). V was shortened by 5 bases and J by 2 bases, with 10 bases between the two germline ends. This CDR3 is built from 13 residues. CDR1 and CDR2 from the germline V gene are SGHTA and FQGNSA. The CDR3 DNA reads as TGTGCCAGCAGCCACGGGGCGGCCTACGAGCAGTACTTC. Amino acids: CASSHGAAYEQYF.

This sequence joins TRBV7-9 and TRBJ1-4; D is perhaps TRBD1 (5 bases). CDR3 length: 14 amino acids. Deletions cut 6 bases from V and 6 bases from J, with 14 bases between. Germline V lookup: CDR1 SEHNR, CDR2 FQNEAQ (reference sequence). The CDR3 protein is CASSLRDPHEKLFF. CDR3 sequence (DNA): TGTGCCAGCAGTCTCCGGGACCCCCATGAAAAACTGTTTTTT.

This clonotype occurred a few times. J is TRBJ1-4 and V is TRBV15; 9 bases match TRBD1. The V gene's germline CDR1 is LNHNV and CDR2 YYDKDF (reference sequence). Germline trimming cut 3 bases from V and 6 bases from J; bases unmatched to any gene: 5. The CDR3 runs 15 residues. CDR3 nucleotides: TGTGCCACCAGCAGCTCGGACAGGGGTTATGAAAAACTGTTTTTT. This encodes CATSSSDRGYEKLFF.

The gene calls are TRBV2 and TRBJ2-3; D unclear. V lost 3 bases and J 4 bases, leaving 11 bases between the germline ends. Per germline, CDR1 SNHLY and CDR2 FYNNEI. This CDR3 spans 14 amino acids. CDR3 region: CASSDSSPADTQYF. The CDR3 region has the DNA TGTGCCAGCAGTGACAGCTCACCAGCAGATACGCAGTATTTT.

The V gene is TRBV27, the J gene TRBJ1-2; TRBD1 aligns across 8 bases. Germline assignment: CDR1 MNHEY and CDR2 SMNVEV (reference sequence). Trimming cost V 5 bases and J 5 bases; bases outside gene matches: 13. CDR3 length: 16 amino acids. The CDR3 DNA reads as TGTGCCAGCAGTCCAACCCCGGACAGGGTCGAGTATGGCTACACCTTC. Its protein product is CASSPTPDRVEYGYTF.